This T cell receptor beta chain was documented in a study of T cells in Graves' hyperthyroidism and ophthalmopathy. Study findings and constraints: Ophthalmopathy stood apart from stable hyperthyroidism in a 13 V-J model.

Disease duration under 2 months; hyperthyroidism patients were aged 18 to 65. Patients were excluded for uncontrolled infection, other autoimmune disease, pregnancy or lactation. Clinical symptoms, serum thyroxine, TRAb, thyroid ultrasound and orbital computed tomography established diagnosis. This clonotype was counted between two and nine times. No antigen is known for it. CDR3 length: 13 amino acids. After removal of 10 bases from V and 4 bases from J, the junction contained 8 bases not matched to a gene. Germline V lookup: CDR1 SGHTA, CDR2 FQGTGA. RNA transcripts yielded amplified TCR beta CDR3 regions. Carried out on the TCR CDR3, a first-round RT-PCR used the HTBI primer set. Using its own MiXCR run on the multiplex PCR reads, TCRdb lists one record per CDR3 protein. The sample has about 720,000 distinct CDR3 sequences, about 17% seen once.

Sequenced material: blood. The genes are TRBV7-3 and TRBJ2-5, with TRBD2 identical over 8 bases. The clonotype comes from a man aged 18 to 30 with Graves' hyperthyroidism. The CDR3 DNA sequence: TGTGCCACCCCCGGACTAGCTTTAGAGACCCAGTACTTC. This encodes CATPGLALETQYF.